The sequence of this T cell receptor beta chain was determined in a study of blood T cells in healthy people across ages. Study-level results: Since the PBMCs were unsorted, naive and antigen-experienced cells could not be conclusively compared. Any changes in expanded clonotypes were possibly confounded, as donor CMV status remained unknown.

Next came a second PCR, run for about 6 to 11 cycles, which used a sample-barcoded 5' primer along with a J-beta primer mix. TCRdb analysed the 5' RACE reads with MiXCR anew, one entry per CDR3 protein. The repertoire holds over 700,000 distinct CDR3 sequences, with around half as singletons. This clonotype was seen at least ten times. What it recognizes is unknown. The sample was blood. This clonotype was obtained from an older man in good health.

The CDR3 nucleotides read TGCAGCGTTTCAGGGGGCGAAGAGACCCAGTACTTC. Its protein is CSVSGGEETQYF. V is TRBV29-1 and J is TRBJ2-5; 8 bases line up with TRBD1. The V and J ends lost 5 bases and 3 bases, in that order; junction bases with no gene match: 2. Germline lookup yields CDR1 SQVTM and CDR2 ANQGSEA. The CDR3 loop spans 12 amino acids. The whole variable domain, filled in from reference TRBV29-1 and TRBJ2-5, reads SAVISQKPSRDICQRGTSLTIQCQVDSQVTMMFWYRQQPGQSLTLIATANQGSEATYESGFVIDKFPISRPNLTFSTLTVSNMSPEDSSIYLCSVSGGEETQYFGPGTRLLVL.